Sequencing of this TCR beta chain was carried out in a study of regulatory T cells in long-lasting Graves disease. Study-wide results and caveats: Persistent patients had more shared public clonotypes (about 2,800) than new patients (about 970). Persistent disease exhibited a predilection for TRBV28, TRBJ1-2 and TRBJ2-5.

At least ten counts were recorded for this clonotype. What it recognizes is unknown. Trimming removed 3 bases from V and 6 bases from J; junction bases left unmatched: 5. The CDR3 is made up of 14 amino acids. Germline V gene lookup returns CDR1 SQVTM and CDR2 ANQGSEA. The time point was: newly diagnosed GD, antithyroid drugs for less than 3 months. The TCR library was made from RNA that had been extracted from PBMCs in TRIzol. Sequencing libraries for TCR beta were prepared with iRepertoire HTBI primers and Arm-PCR of CDR3 regions. TCRdb reanalysed the multiplex PCR reads using MiXCR and keeps one entry per CDR3 protein. The table includes some 450,000 distinct CDR3 sequences, about a sixth detected once. These data also featured in a second study, about T cells in Graves' hyperthyroidism and ophthalmopathy. This second report adds: TCR CDR3 regions were first amplified by RT-PCR with HTBI primers.

The sequences come from peripheral blood mononuclear cells (PBMCs), collected at new diagnosis, from a patient treated with antithyroid drugs. The sequence derives from a woman under 40 with Graves disease. V usage is TRBV29-1 and J usage is TRBJ2-7; 13 bases are shared with TRBD2. CDR3 sequence: CSVDGLAGVPEQYF. In nucleotides, the CDR3 is TGCAGCGTTGACGGACTAGCGGGAGTCCCCGAGCAGTACTTC.